This paragraph reports one TCR beta chain. The data were obtained in a study of regulatory T cells in long-lasting Graves disease. Time point given: persistent/refractory GD, antithyroid drugs over 5 years with positive TRAb. PBMC RNA served as the TCR library source. In this cohort, patients came from an endocrinology department located in Xi'an, China. The CDR3 spans 14 residues. V was trimmed by 2 bases and J by 2 bases, leaving 11 bases between them. The germline CDR1 and CDR2 sequences are SGHRS and YFSETQ. Construction of TCR beta libraries relied on iRepertoire HTBI primers and on Arm-PCR targeting CDR3 regions. TCRdb analysed the multiplex PCR reads with MiXCR anew, one entry per CDR3 protein. The table shows about 310,000 distinct CDR3 sequences, with 20% to 25% occurring only once.

This TCR came from a female donor with Graves disease. Sequencing used peripheral blood mononuclear cells (PBMCs), obtained when the disease was refractory, from a patient treated with antithyroid drugs. The V call is TRBV5-1, the J call TRBJ2-7; unclear D gene. DNA of the CDR3: TGCGCCAGCAGCTTCAGTACAGATACCTACGAGCAGTACTTC. Protein product: CASSFSTDTYEQYF.